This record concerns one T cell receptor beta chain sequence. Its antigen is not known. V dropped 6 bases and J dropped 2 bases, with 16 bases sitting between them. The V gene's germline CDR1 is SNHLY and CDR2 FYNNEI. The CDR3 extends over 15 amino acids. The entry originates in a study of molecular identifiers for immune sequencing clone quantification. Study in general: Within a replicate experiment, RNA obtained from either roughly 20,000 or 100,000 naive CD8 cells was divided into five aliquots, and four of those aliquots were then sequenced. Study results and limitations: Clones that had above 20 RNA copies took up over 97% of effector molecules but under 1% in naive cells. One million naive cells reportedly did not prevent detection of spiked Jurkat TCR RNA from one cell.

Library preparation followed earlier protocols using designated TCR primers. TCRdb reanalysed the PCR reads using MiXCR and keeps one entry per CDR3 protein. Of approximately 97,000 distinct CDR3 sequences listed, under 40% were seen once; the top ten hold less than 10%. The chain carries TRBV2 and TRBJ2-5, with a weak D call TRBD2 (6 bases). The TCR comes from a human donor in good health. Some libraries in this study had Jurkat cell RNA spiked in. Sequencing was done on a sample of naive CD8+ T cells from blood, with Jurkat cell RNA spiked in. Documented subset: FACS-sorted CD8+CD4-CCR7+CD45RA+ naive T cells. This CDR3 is CASSDLAGGQETQYF. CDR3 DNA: TGTGCCAGCAGCGACCTCGCCGGGGGTCAAGAGACCCAGTACTTC.